Below, one TCR beta chain is given with its context. With random hexamers, about 0.5 to 1 ug RNA was reverse transcribed. Each CDR3 protein is one row after TCRdb ran MiXCR on the immunoSEQ multiplex PCR reads. The table lists hundreds of thousands of distinct CDR3 sequences, nearly 97% of them singletons. The source of the sample is a study of CD8 T cells in Susac syndrome. This CDR3 contains 12 residues. Germline V gene sequence: CDR1 GTSNPN, CDR2 SVGIG (reference sequence). V shed 2 bases and J shed 3 bases, with 7 bases lying between them. This chain connects TRBV30 to TRBJ2-5; a possible D gene is TRBD2 (6 bases). Sequencing used CD4+ T cells from PBMCs. This receptor was identified in a human donor with multiple sclerosis. The CDR3 reads CAWSPGEETQYF. The CDR3, as DNA: TGTGCCTGGAGTCCGGGGGAAGAGACCCAGTACTTC. Full variable domain (outside the CDR3, taken from reference TRBV30 and TRBJ2-5): SQTIHQWPATLVQPVGSPLSLECTVEGTSNPNLYWYRQAAGRGLQLLFYSVGIGQISSEVPQNLSASRPQDRQFILSSKKLLLSDSGFYLCAWSPGEETQYFGPGTRLLVL.